Listed below are T cell receptor beta chains from one sample, sequenced in a study of glioma-infiltrating T cells. TCRdb analysed the multiplex PCR reads with MiXCR anew, one entry per CDR3 protein. Altogether more than 95,000 distinct CDR3 sequences are present, approximately 28% being singletons, with the ten largest covering 44%. What was sequenced was glioma tissue, nonneoplastic brain tissue, or PBMCs (not recorded which). These receptors all come from a human donor with low-grade glioma or glioblastoma, undergoing nonglioma brain surgery, or in good health (not recorded which). The CDR3 runs from the conserved cysteine through the conserved F or W. D genes are given only for firm matches. The listing skips clone size in some rows; elsewhere it reads once, few, many or a size class.

>many|-|TRBV7-9|TRBJ2-7
CASSRGDYEQYF
TGTGCCAGCAGCCGCGGTGACTACGAGCAGTACTTC
>many|-|TRBV12-3/TRBV12-4|TRBJ2-1
CASSLEYNEQFF
TGTGCCAGCAGTCTCGAGTACAATGAGCAGTTCTTC
>many|TRBD1|TRBV27|TRBJ2-2
CASRTGANTGELFF
TGTGCCAGTCGGACAGGGGCGAACACCGGGGAGCTGTTTTTT
>-|TRBD1|TRBV29-1|TRBJ2-3
CSVERGQGADTQYF
TGCAGCGTTGAGAGGGGACAGGGAGCAGATACGCAGTATTTT
>many|-|TRBV2|TRBJ2-5
CASSEARQVLETQYF
TGTGCCAGCAGTGAAGCGCGTCAGGTACTAGAGACCCAGTACTTC
>many|-|TRBV6-1|TRBJ1-4
CASRTTSDSSTSSEKLFF
TGTGCCAGCAGGACTACCTCGGACAGCTCGACCTCCAGTGAAAAACTGTTTTTT
>-|-|TRBV2|TRBJ1-6
CASIAGESPLHF
TGTGCCAGCATCGCGGGAGAGTCACCCCTCCACTTT
>-|-|TRBV29-1|TRBJ2-5
CSAEGHGGETQYF
TGCAGCGCGGAGGGACACGGAGGCGAGACCCAGTACTTC
>-|TRBD1|TRBV27|TRBJ2-7
CASIGRDSDYSYEQYF
TGTGCCAGTATAGGACGGGACAGCGACTATTCCTACGAGCAGTACTTC
>many|TRBD1|TRBV15|TRBJ2-7
CATSRVGTGVYEQYF
TGTGCCACCAGCAGAGTGGGGACAGGGGTCTACGAGCAGTACTTC
>-|-|TRBV12-3/TRBV12-4|TRBJ2-5
CASSLVSGIQETQYF
TGTGCCAGCAGTTTAGTGTCAGGGATCCAAGAGACCCAGTACTTC
>few|TRBD2|TRBV7-9|TRBJ2-1
CASRHLGGAGADNEQFF
TGTGCCAGCAGACATTTAGGGGGAGCGGGGGCAGACAATGAGCAGTTCTTC
>few|-|TRBV25-1|TRBJ1-2
CASSESSGLGPRNYGYTF
TGTGCCAGCAGTGAGAGTTCCGGTTTGGGACCGAGGAACTATGGCTACACCTTC
>many|TRBD1|TRBV28|TRBJ2-7
CASSSPTGALRYEQYF
TGTGCCAGCAGTTCACCGACAGGGGCCCTTCGCTACGAGCAGTACTTC
>-|TRBD2|TRBV6-1|TRBJ2-7
CASSPGSGFSYEKYF
TGTGCCAGCAGCCCCGGTAGCGGGTTCTCCTACGAGAAGTACTTC
>many|-|TRBV28|TRBJ2-5
CASSPNAGASLQETQYF
TGTGCCAGCAGCCCTAATGCAGGTGCCAGCCTTCAAGAGACCCAGTACTTC
>many|-|TRBV25-1|TRBJ2-7
CASSPQGNEQYF
TGTGCCAGCAGTCCTCAGGGGAACGAGCAGTACTTC
>-|-|TRBV12-3/TRBV12-4|TRBJ1-5
CASSLARQTYSNQPQHF
TGTGCCAGCAGTTTAGCGCGACAGACTTATAGCAATCAGCCCCAGCATTTT